This T cell receptor beta chain was captured in a study of blood T cells in healthy people across ages. Study-level points and caveats: Diversity figures derived from one million T cells were judged to underestimate the true value. Unsorted PBMC material precluded a definitive naive versus antigen-experienced comparison.

This clonotype was picked up many times. Its antigen is currently unknown. PCR was performed a second time for about 6 to 12 cycles using a sample-barcoded 5' primer and a J-beta primer mix. TCRdb independently ran MiXCR on the 5' RACE reads; one entry per CDR3 protein. The table shows hundreds of thousands of distinct CDR3 sequences, with 32% occurring only once. CDR3 length equals 12 residues. Trimming removed 1 base at V and 11 bases at J, with 9 bases between. Germline lookup yields CDR1 MDHEN and CDR2 SYDVKM. The J gene is TRBJ2-4, the V gene TRBV28, with TRBD2 as a possible D gene (6 bases). The receptor's source is an elderly woman in good health. Material: blood. The CDR3, as DNA: TGTGCCAGCAGTTTATTGGGACTCGTTCAGTACTTC. Translation: CASSLLGLVQYF. The full variable domain, its missing parts supplied by reference TRBV28 and TRBJ2-4, is DVKVTQSSRYLVKRTGEKVFLECVQDMDHENMFWYRQDPGLGLRLIYFSYDVKMKEKGDIPEGYSVSREKKERFSLILESASTNQTSMYLCASSLLGLVQYFGAGTRLSVL.